This T cell receptor beta chain was retrieved from a study of blood T cell repertoires in COVID-19 (dated by TCRdb to 2019 to 2021). With respect to the entire study: Recovered participants in ImmuneRACE Cohort 3 were defined as having two consecutive negative NP/OP PCR tests, clearance from a healthcare professional, or resolution of symptoms. Collaborator samples came from the United States, Italy and Spain and covered acute and convalescent phases of COVID-19. The prospective study material was composed of cDNA or gDNA derived from T cells, B-cell-depleted T cells, or PBMCs. Subjects who had been exposed to COVID-19, were actively infected with it, or had recovered from it provided the deeply sampled blood TCRbeta repertoires that made up the dataset. The repertoires were made available in a free public database intended to serve as a resource for research on the immune response to SARS-CoV-2. The samples were drawn from the first 160 participants of the ongoing ImmuneRACE study and from 1,254 subjects provided by 6 global collaborators. Sample metadata almost always included a de-identified subject ID, COVID-19 status, age in years and sex. Where available, HLA class I and class II types were obtained from metadata supplied by the sample provider rather than from assay-based typing.

The CDR3 goes from the cysteine to the phenylalanine over 13 residues. This entry keeps only the CDR3 DNA: 39 bases, framed from base 1. Looking up the germline V gene (reference sequence) yields CDR1 MNHEY and CDR2 SMNVEV. At the junction V is shortened by 2 bases and J by 0 bases, with 4 bases in between. The study at large found these results: How much clinical and demographic metadata was included differed by source and by participant, and the metadata was provided uncurated.

Participants in the prospective study were aged roughly 18 to 95 years, lived in 20 to 30 United States geographic areas, and enrolled through a virtual design. In the prospective study, cohorts were assigned on the basis of participant-reported clinical history obtained from a screening survey and a study questionnaire. Each participant in the prospective study had whole blood, serum and a nasopharyngeal or oropharyngeal swab collected by mobile phlebotomists. Over an approximately 2-month period, participants in the prospective study had the option of providing additional blood draws and questionnaires. Blood samples from the prospective study were shipped frozen or at room temperature prior to DNA extraction. About this clone itself: It lacks a known antigen. Per-base qualities were not stored, and no clone one base away is much larger.

The immunoSEQ Assay, a bias-controlled multiplex PCR, was used to amplify TCRbeta CDR3 regions from genomic DNA. The source study handled its data this way. Nucleated cell counts per sample were estimated from amplification of reference gene primers within the assay. Sequence reads were collapsed and filtered to measure the absolute abundance of every unique TCRbeta CDR3 rearrangement. For each sample, productive Simpson clonality was calculated by taking the square root of Simpson's diversity index across productive rearrangements. What TCRdb holds here is the immuneACCESS table cut down to in-frame rearrangements. Part of the clones is not present; checked against another copy, under half of the missing clones reflect an unresolved V gene, and the others are unexplained. V, J and clone size are taken as reported in that table, and D and trimming were inferred from the DNA itself. Counted in this sample were about 210,000 clones; over 75% of them appeared once. Roughly 7.2% of the sample is held by the ten biggest clonotypes.

Sequencing used PBMCs or T cells enriched from blood (not recorded which). The source of this sequence is a young man in a cohort exposed to, infected with or recovered from COVID-19 (not recorded which). The V and J genes are TRBV27 and TRBJ1-1; a confident D gene designation cannot be given. DNA sequence: TGTGCCAGCAGTTTACACTTGAACACTGAAGCTTTCTTT. Protein translation: CASSLHLNTEAFF.